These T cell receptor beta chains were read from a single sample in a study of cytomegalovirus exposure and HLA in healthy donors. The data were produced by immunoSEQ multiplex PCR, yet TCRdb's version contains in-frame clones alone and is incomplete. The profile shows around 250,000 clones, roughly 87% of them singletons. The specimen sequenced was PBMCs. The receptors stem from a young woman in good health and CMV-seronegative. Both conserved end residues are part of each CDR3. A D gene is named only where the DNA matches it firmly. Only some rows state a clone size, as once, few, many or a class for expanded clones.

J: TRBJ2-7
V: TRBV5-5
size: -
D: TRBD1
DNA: TGTGCCAGCAGCCGAGGCCGGGACAGGGGGACCTACGAGCAGTACTTC
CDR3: CASSRGRDRGTYEQYF

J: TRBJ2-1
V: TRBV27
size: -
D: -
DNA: TGTGCCAGCACAGAGGCAATAAGGGGAGAGCAGTTCTTC
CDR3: CASTEAIRGEQFF

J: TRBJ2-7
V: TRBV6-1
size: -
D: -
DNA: TGTGCCAGCAGTGCTTACTCGAGCTCCTACGAGCAGTACTTC
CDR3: CASSAYSSSYEQYF

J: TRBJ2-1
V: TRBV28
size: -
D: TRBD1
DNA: TGTGCCAGCAGTCCCGGACAGGGGAGGAATGAGCAGTTCTTC
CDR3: CASSPGQGRNEQFF

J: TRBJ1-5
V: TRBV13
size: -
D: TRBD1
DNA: TGTGCCAGCAGCAAAGGACAGGGCGGCAATCAGCCCCAGCATTTT
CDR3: CASSKGQGGNQPQHF

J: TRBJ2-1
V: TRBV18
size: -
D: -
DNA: TGTGCCAGCTCACCACCTGGTAATGAGCAGTTCTTC
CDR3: CASSPPGNEQFF

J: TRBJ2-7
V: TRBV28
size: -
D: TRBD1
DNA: TGTGCCAGCAGTCTTACTCCACGGACAGGGACCACCTACGAGCAGTACTTC
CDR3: CASSLTPRTGTTYEQYF

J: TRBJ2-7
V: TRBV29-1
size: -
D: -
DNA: TGCAGCGCCAAAGACCCGGAAAGCTCCTACGAGCAGTACTTC
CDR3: CSAKDPESSYEQYF

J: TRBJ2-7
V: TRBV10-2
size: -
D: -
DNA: TGCGCCAGCAGTGAGATGTCGGGGTACGAGCAGTACTTC
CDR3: CASSEMSGYEQYF

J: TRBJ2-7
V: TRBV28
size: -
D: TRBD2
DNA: TGTGCCAGCAGTATGGCGGGAGGGGACCCCTACGAGCAGTACTTC
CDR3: CASSMAGGDPYEQYF

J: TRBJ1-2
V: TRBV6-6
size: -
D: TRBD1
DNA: TGTGCCAGCAGCAAGACCCGGACAGGATCCGACTATGGCTACACCTTC
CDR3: CASSKTRTGSDYGYTF

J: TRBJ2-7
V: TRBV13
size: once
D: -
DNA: TGTGCCAGCAGCTTAGGGGCGGGCCAGTTGGACTACGAGCAGTACTTC
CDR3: CASSLGAGQLDYEQYF

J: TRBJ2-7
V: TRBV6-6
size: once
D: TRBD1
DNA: TGTGCCAGCAGTCAGACAGGGGGTGGGTACGAGCAGTACTTC
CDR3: CASSQTGGGYEQYF

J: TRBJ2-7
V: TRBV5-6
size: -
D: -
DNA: TGTGCCAGCAGCTTGGGAGGAGGGGGCGTTTACGAGCAGTACTTC
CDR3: CASSLGGGGVYEQYF

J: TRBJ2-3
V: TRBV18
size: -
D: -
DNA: TGTGCCAGCTCACGGACTAGCACAGATACGCAGTATTTT
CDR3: CASSRTSTDTQYF

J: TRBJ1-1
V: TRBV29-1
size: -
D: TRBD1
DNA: TGCAGCGTTGAAGGGGGCAGGGGGTACACTGAAGCTTTCTTT
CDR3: CSVEGGRGYTEAFF

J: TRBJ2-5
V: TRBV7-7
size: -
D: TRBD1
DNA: TGTGCCAGCAGCTTAGGGGACAGGGGGCTAGAGACCCAGTACTTC
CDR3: CASSLGDRGLETQYF

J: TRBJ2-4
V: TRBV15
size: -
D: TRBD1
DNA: TGTGCCACCAGCACCATGACAGGGGATTCCAAAAACATTCAGTACTTC
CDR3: CATSTMTGDSKNIQYF

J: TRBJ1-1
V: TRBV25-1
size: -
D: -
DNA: TGTGCCAGTACACGTTACACTGAAGCTTTCTTT
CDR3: CASTRYTEAFF

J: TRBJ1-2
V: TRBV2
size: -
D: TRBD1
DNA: TGTGCCAGCAGTGGAGAGTTCGACAGGGGGAATGGCTACACCTTC
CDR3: CASSGEFDRGNGYTF

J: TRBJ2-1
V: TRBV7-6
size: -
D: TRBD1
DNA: TGTGCCAGCAGCTTAGAGGTTTTAGGACAGGGTCTCTATGAGCAGTTCTTC
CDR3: CASSLEVLGQGLYEQFF

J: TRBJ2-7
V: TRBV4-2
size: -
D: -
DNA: TGTGCCAGCAGCCAAGCGACCGGACAGCGCCCCTACGAGCAGTACTTC
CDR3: CASSQATGQRPYEQYF

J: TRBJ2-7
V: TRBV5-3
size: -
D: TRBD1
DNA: TGTGCCAGAAGCTTACCCCTGGACAGGGGTTACCTCTCCTACGAGCAGTACTTC
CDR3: CARSLPLDRGYLSYEQYF

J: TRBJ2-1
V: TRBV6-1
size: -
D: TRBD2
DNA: TGTGCCAGCAGTCCTCGGACTAGTAACGTCAATGAGCAGTTCTTC
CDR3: CASSPRTSNVNEQFF

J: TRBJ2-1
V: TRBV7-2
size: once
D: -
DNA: TGTGCCAGCAGCTCCCTAGGGAATGAGCAGTTCTTC
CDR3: CASSSLGNEQFF

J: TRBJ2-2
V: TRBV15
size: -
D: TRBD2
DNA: TGTGCCACCAGCGGAGAGACTAGCGGGAAAGCCGTAATTAACACCGGGGAGCTGTTTTTT
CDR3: CATSGETSGKAVINTGELFF

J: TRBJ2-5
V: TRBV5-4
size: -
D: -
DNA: TGTGCCAGCAGCTGGGCGACAGGACACCAAGAGACCCAGTACTTC
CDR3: CASSWATGHQETQYF

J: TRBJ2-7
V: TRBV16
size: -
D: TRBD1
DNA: TGTGCCAGCAGCCAATCGAAGGGACAGGGTTTGGACGAGCAGTACTTC
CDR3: CASSQSKGQGLDEQYF

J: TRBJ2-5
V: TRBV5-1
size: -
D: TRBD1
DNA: TGCGCCAGCAGCCTACAGACAGGGGGCCAAGAGACCCAGTACTTC
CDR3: CASSLQTGGQETQYF

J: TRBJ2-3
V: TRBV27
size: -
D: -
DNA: TGTGCCAGCAGGATAGGAGGTGGAGATACGCAGTATTTT
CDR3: CASRIGGGDTQYF

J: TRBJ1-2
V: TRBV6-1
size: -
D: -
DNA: TGTGCCAGCAGTGGAGGGACGAACTATGGCTACACCTTC
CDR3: CASSGGTNYGYTF

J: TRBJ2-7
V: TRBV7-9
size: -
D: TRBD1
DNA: TGTGCCAGCAGGGAAATACCGGGACAGGGAAACGAGCAGTACTTC
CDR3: CASREIPGQGNEQYF

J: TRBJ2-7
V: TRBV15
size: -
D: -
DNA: TGTGCCACCAGCCCCGCCGCTTTGGGTTCCGAGCAGTACTTC
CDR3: CATSPAALGSEQYF

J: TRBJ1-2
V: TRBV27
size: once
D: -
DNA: TGTGCCAGCAGTTTATTGGGCAGGGGAGGCTACACCTTC
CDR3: CASSLLGRGGYTF

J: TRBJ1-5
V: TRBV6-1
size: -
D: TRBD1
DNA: TGTGCCAGCTTCAGACAGGGAGGGGATCAGCCCCAGCATTTT
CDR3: CASFRQGGDQPQHF

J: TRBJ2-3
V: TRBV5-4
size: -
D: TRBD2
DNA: TGTGCCAGCAGCGGGGGGGGCACAGATACGCAGTATTTT
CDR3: CASSGGGTDTQYF

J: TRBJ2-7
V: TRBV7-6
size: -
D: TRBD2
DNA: TGTGCCAGCAGCTTCTCTAGCGGGACAGCCTACGAGCAGTACTTC
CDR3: CASSFSSGTAYEQYF

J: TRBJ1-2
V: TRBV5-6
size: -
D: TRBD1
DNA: TGTGCCAGCAGCTTTTGGACAGGGGGCTATGGCTACACCTTC
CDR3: CASSFWTGGYGYTF

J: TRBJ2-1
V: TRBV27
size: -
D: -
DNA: TGTGCCAGCAGTAGAGAGACGTATAATGAGCAGTTCTTC
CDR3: CASSRETYNEQFF

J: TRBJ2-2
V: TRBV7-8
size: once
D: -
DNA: TGTGCCAGCAGCCCATATTCCGCCGGGGAGCTGTTTTTT
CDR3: CASSPYSAGELFF

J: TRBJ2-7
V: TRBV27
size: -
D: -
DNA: TGTGCCAGCAGTCCTATGACCGGGCCGAGCTCCTACGAGCAGTACTTC
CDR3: CASSPMTGPSSYEQYF

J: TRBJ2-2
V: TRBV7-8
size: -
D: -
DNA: TGTGCCAGCAGCTACCAGGGGTCATCGAACACCGGGGAGCTGTTTTTT
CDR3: CASSYQGSSNTGELFF

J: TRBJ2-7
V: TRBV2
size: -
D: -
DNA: TGTGCCAGCGGGACGGTATCCTACGAGCAGTACTTC
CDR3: CASGTVSYEQYF

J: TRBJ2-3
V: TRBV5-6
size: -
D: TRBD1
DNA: TGTGCCAGCAGCCCCGGGACAGTGAGCACAGATACGCAGTATTTT
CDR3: CASSPGTVSTDTQYF

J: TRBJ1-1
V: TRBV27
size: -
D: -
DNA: TGTGCCAGCAGTTTACATCGGGACACTGAAGCTTTCTTT
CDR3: CASSLHRDTEAFF

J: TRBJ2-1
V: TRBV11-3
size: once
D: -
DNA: TGTGCCAGCAGCCCGCGTCGTCGAGACAATGAGCAGTTCTTC
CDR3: CASSPRRRDNEQFF

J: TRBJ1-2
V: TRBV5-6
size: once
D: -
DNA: TGTGCCAGCAGCTTCGGGGGTGGCGGCTACACCTTC
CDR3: CASSFGGGGYTF

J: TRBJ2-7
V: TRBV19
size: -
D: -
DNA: TGTGCCAGTAGTATAGGGGCAGGGGACTTCTACGAGCAGTACTTC
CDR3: CASSIGAGDFYEQYF

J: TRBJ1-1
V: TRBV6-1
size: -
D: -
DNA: TGTGCCAGCGGACCCGTAGGTCTCAACACTGAAGCTTTCTTT
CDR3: CASGPVGLNTEAFF

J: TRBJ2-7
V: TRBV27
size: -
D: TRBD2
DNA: TGTGCCAGCAGGGGGGGGGAAACCTACGAGCAGTACTTC
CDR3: CASRGGETYEQYF

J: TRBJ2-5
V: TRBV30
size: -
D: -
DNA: TGTGCCTGGAGTAGGGGGGGTGAGACCCAGTACTTC
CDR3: CAWSRGGETQYF

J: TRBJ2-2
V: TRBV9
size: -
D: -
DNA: TGTGCCAGCAGCGTAGAGCCCAGGGCAGAGGAGCTGTTTTTT
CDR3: CASSVEPRAEELFF